The 14 T cell receptor beta chains below all came from one sample that was sequenced in a study of ipilimumab plus nivolumab after autologous stem cell transplantation. The assay was immunoSEQ multiplex PCR, and TCRdb's table has in-frame clones only and misses some. The sample records approximately 80,000 clones, over 80% being singletons. Material: PBMCs, obtained in a trial of ipilimumab plus nivolumab as post-transplant consolidation. These receptors were taken from a male donor with diffuse large B-cell lymphoma.

This chain links TRBV6-1 with TRBJ2-2; D may be TRBD1 (6 bases). The germline gives CDR1 MNHNS, CDR2 SASEGT. The V gene lost 2 bases and the J gene lost 0 bases, with 10 bases spanning the gap. The CDR3 is 16 amino acids. The CDR3 spells CASSERGGANTGELFF. The CDR3 DNA follows: TGTGCCAGCAGTGAACGTGGGGGCGCGAACACCGGGGAGCTGTTTTTT.

This chain uses TRBV6-6 with TRBJ1-1; D is ambiguous. The CDR3 runs 16 residues. Per germline, CDR1 MNHNY and CDR2 SVGAGI (reference sequence). V dropped 0 bases and J dropped 1 base, with 12 bases sitting between them. This CDR3 is CASSYSEQYPNTEAFF. The CDR3 DNA follows: TGTGCCAGCAGTTACTCGGAACAGTACCCGAACACTGAAGCTTTCTTT.

The chain employs TRBV6-6 and TRBJ2-2; D may be TRBD2 (6 bases). CDR3 length equals 16 residues. Deletions cut 2 bases from V and 1 base from J, with 11 bases between. Germline V lookup: CDR1 MNHNY, CDR2 SVGAGI (reference sequence). The CDR3 DNA sequence: TGTGCCAGCAGTTACCTTTATAGCGGGAACACCGGGGAGCTGTTTTTT. Translating gives CASSYLYSGNTGELFF.

J is TRBJ2-3 and V is TRBV10-2; D unclear. CDR1 and CDR2 (germline): WSHSY, SAAADI. V was pared by 0 bases and J by 2 bases, with 12 bases between. This CDR3 is built from 16 residues. DNA for the CDR3: TGCGCCAGCAGTGAGTCTTGGCTGGAAAACACAGATACGCAGTATTTT. Protein product: CASSESWLENTDTQYF.

The J gene is TRBJ2-1, the V gene TRBV6-5; D is perhaps TRBD2 (5 bases). V shed 6 bases and J shed 0 bases, with 9 bases lying between them. The CDR3 consists of 14 residues. CDR1 is MNHEY, CDR2 SVGAGI, per germline. CDR3 region: CASSSSGSYNEQFF. The CDR3 nucleotides read TGTGCCAGCAGCTCCAGCGGCTCCTACAATGAGCAGTTCTTC.

This sequence joins TRBV2 and TRBJ2-7; weak D call: TRBD2 (6 bases). CDR3 length: 13 residues. Germline loops: CDR1 SNHLY, CDR2 FYNNEI. V was clipped by 8 bases and J by 4 bases, with 15 bases between them. The CDR3 region has the DNA TGTGCCAGCTTGGGGGGTTTTAAGTACGAGCAGTACTTC. Translating it yields CASLGGFKYEQYF.

The chain joins TRBV7-2 to TRBJ1-5; no clear D. The CDR3 is 13 residues long. CDR1 and CDR2 (germline): SGHTA, FQGNSA. V was clipped by 5 bases and J by 3 bases, with 8 bases between them. CDR3 nucleotides: TGTGCCAGCAGCCAAAGCTCCAATCAGCCCCAGCATTTT. Protein: CASSQSSNQPQHF.

As DNA, the CDR3 is TGCAGCGCCGTGGGATTCCAACGCTCTGGAAACACCATATATTTT. Protein sequence: CSAVGFQRSGNTIYF. The chain is built from TRBV29-1 and TRBJ1-3; D gene uncertain. The germline CDR1 and CDR2 sequences are SQVTM and ANQGSEA. Trimming removed 7 bases from V and 0 bases from J, with 16 bases in between. The CDR3 runs to 15 residues.

This clone was observed a handful of times. CDR3 DNA sequence: TGTGCCAGCAGCAGTCAGGATCTTGGGCAAGAGACCCAGTACTTC. This gives the protein CASSSQDLGQETQYF. The chain combines TRBV28 with TRBJ2-5; no definite D call. From germline, CDR1 is MDHEN and CDR2 SYDVKM. Trimming left V 6 bases short and J 2 bases short, with 16 bases between. The CDR3 totals 15 residues.

The chain recombines TRBV11-2 with TRBJ2-3; tentatively, D is TRBD1 or TRBD2 (6 bases each). The germline V gene encodes CDR1 SGHAT and CDR2 FQNNGV. This CDR3 is built from 14 residues. V lost 1 base to trimming and J lost 4 bases, with 9 bases between them. The CDR3, as DNA: TGTGCCAGCAGCTTAGGCCGGGGGCCAGATACGCAGTATTTT. Its protein is CASSLGRGPDTQYF.

The chain recombines TRBV10-3 with TRBJ2-3; D remains ambiguous. CDR1 ENHRY and CDR2 SYGVKD come from the germline V gene. Trimming cost V 10 bases and J 1 base, with 12 bases left between them. The CDR3 runs 13 residues. In DNA form, the CDR3 reads TGTGCCACCTTCGACCCAGGCACAGATACGCAGTATTTT. Its protein product is CATFDPGTDTQYF.

The V gene is TRBV18, the J gene TRBJ1-5, with a weak D call TRBD1 (6 bases). Trimming shortened V by 3 bases and J by 0 bases, and 9 bases separated the two germline ends. The germline V gene encodes CDR1 KGHSH and CDR2 LQKENI. CDR3 length equals 15 residues. The CDR3 nucleotides are TGTGCCAGCTCACCCAGGACAGCTAGCAATCAGCCCCAGCATTTT. Protein: CASSPRTASNQPQHF.

The chain combines TRBV7-2 with TRBJ2-5; 9 nucleotides agree with TRBD2. Trimming removed 8 bases from V and 5 bases from J; junction bases left unmatched: 6. CDR1 is SGHTA, CDR2 FQGNSA, per germline. The CDR3 extends over 13 amino acids. The CDR3 DNA follows: TGTGCCAGCCGCGGGGGGGCCGTGGAGACCCAGTACTTC. Encoded protein: CASRGGAVETQYF.

The J gene is TRBJ2-3, the V gene TRBV6-6; D unclear. In germline, CDR1 is MNHNY, CDR2 SVGAGI (reference sequence). The CDR3 is 15 amino acids. V was clipped by 0 bases and J by 3 bases, with 10 bases between them. The CDR3 sequence is CASSYSLGVTDTQYF. In DNA form, the CDR3 reads TGTGCCAGCAGTTACTCGTTGGGCGTAACAGATACGCAGTATTTT.